One and the same sample provided the 29 T cell receptor beta chains below, sequenced in a study of T cell changes during pregnancy in multiple sclerosis. Libraries were prepared by immunoSEQ multiplex PCR; TCRdb keeps only in-frame clonotypes and omits some of them. The repertoire has about 61,000 clones, approximately 85% of them found once; the top ten carry about 1.8%. This specimen was peripheral blood, taken in the first trimester of pregnancy. The source of these receptors is a female donor with multiple sclerosis, enrolled in a pregnancy study.

This chain connects TRBV2 to TRBJ2-3, with 9 bases aligning to TRBD2. Unmatched junction bases numbered 6, after V lost 8 bases and J lost 0 bases. The CDR3 contains 15 residues. The V gene's germline CDR1 is SNHLY and CDR2 FYNNEI. The CDR3 region is CASGASGTSTDTQYF. The CDR3 DNA sequence: TGTGCCAGCGGCGCTAGCGGGACTAGCACAGATACGCAGTATTTT.

The chain employs TRBV29-1 and TRBJ2-7, with 12 nucleotides matching TRBD1. The germline gives CDR1 SQVTM, CDR2 ANQGSEA. The CDR3 is 14 amino acids. With V trimmed by 8 bases and J by 7 bases, 12 bases remained unmatched. The CDR3: CSPPSGQGAWEQYF. The CDR3 nucleotides read TGCAGCCCCCCCTCGGGACAGGGGGCATGGGAGCAGTACTTC.

The chain carries TRBV4-1 and TRBJ2-7; D perhaps matches TRBD2 (5 bases). The germline CDR1 and CDR2 sequences are MGHRA and YSYEKL. V gave up 1 base and J gave up 2 bases, with 15 bases separating them. This CDR3 is 16 amino acids long. CDR3 sequence reads: CASSQGSGSPPYEQYF. The CDR3 DNA follows: TGCGCCAGCAGCCAAGGAAGCGGCTCTCCCCCCTACGAGCAGTACTTC.

The rearrangement uses TRBV21-1 and TRBJ2-4; the listed D gene, TRBD2, was not tested against the DNA. TRBV21-1 represents a pseudogene. The CDR3 is 17 residues long. The CDR3 reads CASRPGGPSKAKNIQYF. The CDR3 nucleotides read TGTGCCAGCAGGCCGGGAGGGCCATCCAAGGCCAAAAACATTCAGTACTTC.

This chain connects TRBV2 to TRBJ2-3, with 9 positions matching TRBD1. Germline V gene sequence: CDR1 SNHLY, CDR2 FYNNEI. The CDR3 spans 16 residues. V shed 6 bases and J 0 bases; nucleotides not matched to a gene: 7. The CDR3 bases are TGTGCCAGCAGACACCGGGACAGGGCGAGCACAGATACGCAGTATTTT. Translating gives CASRHRDRASTDTQYF. Looking up the rest from reference TRBV2 and TRBJ2-3 gives the full variable domain: EPEVTQTPSHQVTQMGQEVILRCVPISNHLYFYWYRQILGQKVEFLVSFYNNEISEKSEIFDDQFSVERPDGSNFTLKIRSTKLEDSAMYFCASRHRDRASTDTQYFGPGTRLTVL.

This CDR3 reads CASSRREAGGVSNEQFF. CDR3 nucleotides: TGTGCCAGCTCACGACGCGAAGCGGGAGGAGTTTCTAATGAGCAGTTCTTC. The chain recombines TRBV18 with TRBJ2-1; TRBD2 aligns across 9 bases. Germline CDR1 reads KGHSH; CDR2 reads LQKENI. V trimming: 4 bases; J trimming: 7 bases; junction bases outside the gene matches: 14. The CDR3 consists of 17 residues.

This clone has a handful of counts. The gene calls are TRBV6-1 and TRBJ1-1; D is unresolved. Per germline, CDR1 MNHNS and CDR2 SASEGT. Trimming took 4 bases from V and 4 from J, leaving 16 bases between them. The CDR3 loop spans 15 amino acids. CDR3 bases: TGTGCCAGCAGTGTCTCCGGGAGGTTGGGCACTGAAGCTTTCTTT. It codes for CASSVSGRLGTEAFF.

This rearrangement joins TRBV9 to TRBJ2-3; 7 bases map to TRBD2. The CDR3 has 15 residues. Germline CDR1 SGDLS, CDR2 YYNGEE. With V trimmed by 3 bases and J by 0 bases, 4 bases remained unmatched. The DNA of the CDR3 is TGTGCCAGCAGCGCCAGCGGGACTAGCACAGATACGCAGTATTTT. Protein: CASSASGTSTDTQYF.

The chain is built from TRBV6-1 and TRBJ1-2; 9 bases are shared with TRBD1. Per the germline V gene, CDR1 is MNHNS and CDR2 is SASEGT. The trim removed 2 bases at V and 4 bases at J, leaving 8 bases unmatched. The CDR3 spans 16 residues. The CDR3 coding sequence is TGTGCCAGCAGTGAATTAGGGACAGGGAGAGGCTATGGCTACACCTTC. Amino acid sequence: CASSELGTGRGYGYTF.

The rearrangement links TRBV27 to TRBJ1-1; TRBD1 matches 7 bases. In germline, CDR1 is MNHEY, CDR2 SMNVEV (reference sequence). The CDR3 is 15 residues long. The junction had 13 bases not matched to a gene; V was cut back by 6 bases and J by 6 bases. CDR3 in DNA: TGTGCCAGCAGCCGCCTTCTTCGGGACAGTGCTGAAGCTTTCTTT. It yields the protein CASSRLLRDSAEAFF.

The rearrangement joins TRBV6-6 to TRBJ2-7; 10 bases fit TRBD1. The CDR3 has 15 amino acids. Trimming at V came to 4 bases and at J to 2 bases, leaving 5 bases not matched to a gene. Per germline, CDR1 MNHNY and CDR2 SVGAGI (reference sequence). DNA of the CDR3: TGTGCCAGCAGTTCGACAGGGGGCTTCGCCTACGAGCAGTACTTC. This translates into CASSSTGGFAYEQYF.

The chain links TRBV2 to TRBJ2-3; 8 bases line up with TRBD2. V lost 3 bases to trimming and J lost 2 bases; unmatched junction nucleotides: 13. This CDR3 is 18 amino acids long. Germline V gene sequence: CDR1 SNHLY, CDR2 FYNNEI. In DNA form, the CDR3 reads TGTGCCAGCAGTGAGATACCTAGCGGGCATCTACTCACAGATACGCAGTATTTT. Its protein product is CASSEIPSGHLLTDTQYF.

The rearrangement uses TRBV9 and TRBJ1-1, with D perhaps TRBD1 (5 bases). The CDR3 has 14 residues. Germline CDR1 SGDLS, CDR2 YYNGEE. V was clipped by 1 base and J by 5 bases, with 12 bases between them. The CDR3 is CASSVNRFGTEAFF. The DNA for the CDR3 is TGTGCCAGCAGCGTAAACAGGTTTGGGACTGAAGCTTTCTTT. Supplemented by reference TRBV9 and TRBJ1-1, the full variable domain reads DSGVTQTPKHLITATGQRVTLRCSPRSGDLSVYWYQQSLDQGLQFLIQYYNGEERAKGNILERFSAQQFPDLHSELNLSSLELGDSALYFCASSVNRFGTEAFFGQGTRLTVV.

The chain recombines TRBV5-1 with TRBJ2-3, with 8 nucleotides matching TRBD2. J was trimmed by 4 bases and V by 0 bases; bases with no gene match: 7. This CDR3 is built from 16 residues. Germline V gives CDR1 SGHRS, CDR2 YFSETQ. CDR3: CASSLVGGGRPDTQYF. The CDR3 bases are TGCGCCAGCAGCTTGGTGGGCGGGGGGCGCCCAGATACGCAGTATTTT.

J is TRBJ2-1 and V is TRBV27, with 7 bases that match TRBD1. The CDR3 is 13 residues long. V dropped 6 bases and J dropped 8; count of bases not matched to a gene: 7. Per germline, CDR1 MNHEY and CDR2 SMNVEV (reference sequence). The CDR3 bases are TGTGCCAGCAGGGGGGACAGTCGGCATGAGCAGTTCTTC. Protein product: CASRGDSRHEQFF.

This chain joins TRBV9 and TRBJ2-1, with D possibly matching TRBD2 (6 bases). Germline CDR1 and CDR2: SGDLS and YYNGEE. V gave up 3 bases and J gave up 1 base, with 14 bases separating them. The CDR3 totals 16 residues. CDR3 sequence (DNA): TGTGCCAGCAGCGATCCACCAGGAGGGTCCTACAATGAGCAGTTCTTC. Its translation is CASSDPPGGSYNEQFF.

This chain links TRBV7-9 with TRBJ2-7; 13 bases are a match to TRBD2. V was clipped by 2 bases and J by 7 bases; unmatched bases: 17. CDR3 size: 19 residues. The germline gives CDR1 SEHNR, CDR2 FQNEAQ (reference sequence). As DNA, the CDR3 is TGTGCCAGCAGCTTAATGGTTACAGTCGGACTAGCGGGAGTTTGGGAGCAGTACTTC. Translated, it gives CASSLMVTVGLAGVWEQYF.

The table lists this clone with a count of one. This CDR3 is CSVGPRQGPEQFF. CDR3 coding DNA: TGCAGCGTTGGCCCTCGACAGGGGCCCGAGCAGTTCTTC. The chain is built from TRBV29-1 and TRBJ2-1, with 8 positions matching TRBD1. Germline lookup yields CDR1 SQVTM and CDR2 ANQGSEA. V was clipped by 4 bases and J by 10 bases; unmatched bases: 9. This CDR3 region has 13 residues.

This clone was counted a few times. Just one base apart from a much larger clone, this may be a read error. The V gene is TRBV7-6, the J gene TRBJ1-1; D is unresolved. This CDR3 contains 13 residues. Germline V CDR1 and CDR2: SGHVS, FNYEAQ. Trimming pared 2 bases from V and 0 bases from J, leaving 4 bases between. The CDR3 DNA reads as TGTGCCAGCAGCTTATCAGTGAACACTGAAGCTTTCTTT. Its translation: CASSLSVNTEAFF.

Here the CDR3 DNA reads TGTGCCAGCAGGGGACAGGGGTCCGGGAACACTGAAGCTTTCTTT. This gives the protein CASRGQGSGNTEAFF. The V and J genes are TRBV28 and TRBJ1-1, with 10 bases aligning to TRBD1. CDR1 is MDHEN, CDR2 SYDVKM, per germline. V gave up 6 bases and J gave up 1 base; unmatched junction bases: 5. CDR3 length equals 15 residues.

The V and J genes are TRBV19 and TRBJ2-7; the match to TRBD1 covers 12 bases. The length of the CDR3 is 14 residues. Per germline, CDR1 LNHDA and CDR2 SQIVND (reference sequence). V gave up 6 bases and J gave up 9 bases; unmatched junction bases: 9. Here the CDR3 DNA reads TGTGCCAGTAGGCCCGAGGGACAGGGGGCCTTGCAGTACTTC. Translating it yields CASRPEGQGALQYF.

V and J are TRBV11-2 and TRBJ2-5, with 9 bases fitting TRBD2. The CDR3 extends over 16 amino acids. The V and J ends lost 5 bases and 6 bases, in that order; junction bases with no gene match: 13. Germline V CDR1 and CDR2: SGHAT, FQNNGV. The CDR3 nucleotides are TGTGCCAGCAGCCCTACGATAGCGGGAGTGATAAAGACCCAGTACTTC. Protein: CASSPTIAGVIKTQYF.

The chain uses TRBV19 and TRBJ2-5; D is unresolved. V was pared by 0 bases and J by 0 bases, with 14 bases between. CDR3 length equals 17 residues. Germline V gene sequence: CDR1 LNHDA, CDR2 SQIVND (reference sequence). The CDR3 DNA reads TGTGCCAGTAGTATAGATTTTAGCCCCTGGTACCAAGAGACCCAGTACTTC. Encoded protein: CASSIDFSPWYQETQYF.

This clone was detected only once. V is TRBV5-6 and J is TRBJ2-7, with 8 positions matching TRBD1. CDR1 and CDR2 (germline): SGHDT, YYEEEE. J gave up 4 bases and V 3 bases, and 3 bases lay outside the gene matches. The CDR3 totals 13 residues. The CDR3 DNA is TGTGCCAGCAGCTCGACAGGGGAGTACGAGCAGTACTTC. It is translated as CASSSTGEYEQYF.

V is TRBV4-2 and J is TRBJ2-7; possible D gene TRBD1, 5 bases. Germline-derived CDR1 and CDR2 are LGHNA and YNFKEQ. V lost 0 bases and J 6 bases, leaving 9 bases between the germline ends. There are 13 residues in the CDR3. CDR3 in amino acids: CASSQDGRGEQYF. As DNA, the CDR3 is TGTGCCAGCAGCCAAGATGGAAGGGGCGAGCAGTACTTC.

This rearrangement joins TRBV2 to TRBJ2-1, with D tentatively TRBD1 (5 bases). V lost 3 bases, J lost 1 base, and 7 bases lay in between. Per the germline V gene, CDR1 is SNHLY and CDR2 is FYNNEI. CDR3 length equals 14 residues. CDR3: CASSEGLSYNEQFF. The CDR3, as DNA: TGTGCCAGCAGTGAGGGGCTATCCTACAATGAGCAGTTCTTC.

This clone was seen only once. In nucleotides, the CDR3 is TGTGCCAGTAGAAACCTTAAGGGGTTTGGCTACACCTTC. Translating it yields CASRNLKGFGYTF. This chain connects TRBV19 to TRBJ1-2; D might be TRBD1 (5 bases). V lost 6 bases and J 7 bases, leaving 15 bases between the germline ends. Germline V lookup: CDR1 LNHDA, CDR2 SQIVND (reference sequence). The CDR3 has 13 amino acids. The whole variable domain, filled in from reference TRBV19 and TRBJ1-2, reads DGGITQSPKYLFRKEGQNVTLSCEQNLNHDAMYWYRQDPGQGLRLIYYSQIVNDFQKGDIAEGYSVSREKKESFPLTVTSAQKNPTAFYLCASRNLKGFGYTFGSGTRLTVV.

This clone occurred a few times. The rearrangement links TRBV5-1 to TRBJ1-1; maybe TRBD1 (6 bases). Germline CDR1 SGHRS, CDR2 YFSETQ. Trimming removed 0 bases at V and 1 base at J, with 7 bases between. This CDR3 is 14 amino acids long. The chain's CDR3 is CASSLDRANTEAFF. CDR3 DNA sequence: TGCGCCAGCAGCTTGGACAGGGCGAACACTGAAGCTTTCTTT.

The V and J genes are TRBV6-5 and TRBJ2-5, with a tentative D call TRBD2 (6 bases). The CDR3 runs 13 residues. Per germline, CDR1 MNHEY and CDR2 SVGAGI. V was shortened by 3 bases and J by 5 bases, with 10 bases between the two germline ends. The CDR3 sequence: CASSYLGGETQYF. In DNA form, the CDR3 reads TGTGCCAGCAGTTATCTTGGGGGGGAGACCCAGTACTTC.